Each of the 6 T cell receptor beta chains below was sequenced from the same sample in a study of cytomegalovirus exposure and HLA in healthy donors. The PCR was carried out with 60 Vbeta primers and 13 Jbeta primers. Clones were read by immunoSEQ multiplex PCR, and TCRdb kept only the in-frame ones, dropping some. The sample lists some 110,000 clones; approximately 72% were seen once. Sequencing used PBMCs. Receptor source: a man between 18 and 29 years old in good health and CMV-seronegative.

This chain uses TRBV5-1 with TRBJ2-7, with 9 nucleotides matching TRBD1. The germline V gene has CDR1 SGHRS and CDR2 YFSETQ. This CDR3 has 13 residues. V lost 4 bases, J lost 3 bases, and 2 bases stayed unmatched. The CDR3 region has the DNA TGCGCCAGCAGCCCGACAGGGGGCTACGAGCAGTACTTC. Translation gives CASSPTGGYEQYF.

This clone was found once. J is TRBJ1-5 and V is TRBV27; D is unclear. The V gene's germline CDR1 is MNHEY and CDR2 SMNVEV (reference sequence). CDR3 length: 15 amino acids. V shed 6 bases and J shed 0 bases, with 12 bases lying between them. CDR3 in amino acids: CASSLGLNSNQPQHF. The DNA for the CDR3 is TGTGCCAGCAGCCTAGGACTCAATAGCAATCAGCCCCAGCATTTT.

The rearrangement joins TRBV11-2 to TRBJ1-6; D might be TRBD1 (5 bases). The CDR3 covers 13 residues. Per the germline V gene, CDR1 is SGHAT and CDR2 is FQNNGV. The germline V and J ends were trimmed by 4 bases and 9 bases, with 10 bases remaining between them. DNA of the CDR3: TGTGCCAGCAGCTGGGGCAGGAGTTCACCCCTCCACTTT. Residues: CASSWGRSSPLHF.

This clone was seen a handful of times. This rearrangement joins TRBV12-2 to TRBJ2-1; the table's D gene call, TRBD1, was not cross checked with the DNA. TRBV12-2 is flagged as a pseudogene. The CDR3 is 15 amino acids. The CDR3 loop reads CASRPRDRGANEQFF. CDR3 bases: TGTGCAAGTCGCCCCCGGGACAGGGGGGCCAATGAGCAGTTCTTC.

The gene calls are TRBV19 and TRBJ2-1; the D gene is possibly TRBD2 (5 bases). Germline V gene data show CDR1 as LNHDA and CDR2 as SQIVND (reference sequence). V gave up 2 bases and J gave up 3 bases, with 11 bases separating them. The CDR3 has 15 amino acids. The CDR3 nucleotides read TGTGCCAGTAGTATAACCGGCGGGTTCTACAATGAGCAGTTCTTC. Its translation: CASSITGGFYNEQFF.

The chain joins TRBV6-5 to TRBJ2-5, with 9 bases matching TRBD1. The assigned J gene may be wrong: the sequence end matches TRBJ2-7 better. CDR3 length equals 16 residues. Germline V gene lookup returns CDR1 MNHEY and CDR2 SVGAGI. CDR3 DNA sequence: TGTGCCAGCAGTTACTCGAAGGACAGGGGCGAATACGAGCAGTACTTC. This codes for CASSYSKDRGEYEQYF.